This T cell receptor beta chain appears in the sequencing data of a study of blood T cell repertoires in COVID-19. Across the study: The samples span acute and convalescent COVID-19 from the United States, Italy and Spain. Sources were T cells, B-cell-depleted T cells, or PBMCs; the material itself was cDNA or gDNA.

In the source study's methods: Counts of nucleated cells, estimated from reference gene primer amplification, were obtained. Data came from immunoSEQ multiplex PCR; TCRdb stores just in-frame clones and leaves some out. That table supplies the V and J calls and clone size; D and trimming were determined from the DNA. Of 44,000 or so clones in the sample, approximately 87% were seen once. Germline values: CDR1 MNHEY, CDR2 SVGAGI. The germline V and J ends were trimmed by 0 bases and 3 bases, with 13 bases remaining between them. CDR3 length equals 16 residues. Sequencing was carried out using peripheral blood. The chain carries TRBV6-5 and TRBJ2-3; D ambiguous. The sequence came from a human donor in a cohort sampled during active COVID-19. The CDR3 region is CASSYSSPGGTDTQYF. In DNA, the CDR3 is TGTGCCAGCAGTTACTCGAGCCCAGGTGGGACAGATACGCAGTATTTT.